Listed below are T cell receptor beta chains from one sample, sequenced in a study of blood T cell repertoires in COVID-19. Assay: immunoSEQ multiplex PCR; the TCRdb copy retains only in-frame clones and omits some. Of under 150,000 clones in the sample, around four fifths were seen once. Sequenced input: PBMCs or T cells enriched from blood (not recorded which). The receptors derive from a woman aged 40 to 50 who had recovered from COVID-19. CDR3s include the opening cysteine and the closing phenylalanine or tryptophan. D genes are given only for firm matches. Size is stated for part of the rows, as once, few or many counts, or as a class when the clone is expanded.

clone size	V gene	D gene	J gene	CDR3 protein	CDR3 DNA
.	TRBV5-1	TRBD2	TRBJ2-7	CASSRPPGLAGGLAAYEQYF	TGCGCCAGCAGCCGCCCCCCGGGACTAGCGGGGGGCCTTGCTGCCTACGAGCAGTACTTC
.	TRBV11-3	TRBD1	TRBJ2-2	CASSLDDRANPGELFF	TGTGCCAGCAGCTTAGACGACAGGGCAAATCCCGGGGAGCTGTTTTTT
few	TRBV20-1	.	TRBJ1-2	CSASPGDRAYGYTF	TGCAGTGCTAGTCCGGGGGATCGTGCCTATGGCTACACCTTC
.	TRBV23-1	.	TRBJ2-7	CASSQSHLVPEQYF	TGCGCCAGCAGTCAATCTCATCTAGTCCCCGAGCAGTACTTC
.	TRBV7-6	TRBD2	TRBJ2-3	CASSFRRGVTDTQYF	TGTGCCAGCAGCTTTAGACGGGGGGTTACAGATACGCAGTATTTT
once	TRBV18	TRBD1	TRBJ2-5	CASSYRGGEETQYF	TGTGCCAGCTCATATAGAGGGGGCGAAGAGACCCAGTACTTC
.	TRBV7-8	TRBD2	TRBJ2-7	CASSSLFGAGIHEQYF	TGTGCCAGCAGCTCCCTGTTTGGAGCGGGAATCCACGAGCAGTACTTC
.	TRBV2	.	TRBJ1-3	CASADNEFSGNTIYF	TGTGCCAGCGCCGACAATGAGTTCTCTGGAAACACCATATATTTT
.	TRBV6-5	TRBD1	TRBJ1-5	CASRPTGGNQPQHF	TGTGCCAGCAGACCCACAGGGGGCAATCAGCCCCAGCATTTT
.	TRBV6-5	TRBD2	TRBJ2-3	CASSYSPGGPGDTQYF	TGTGCCAGCAGTTACTCCCCGGGAGGCCCAGGAGATACGCAGTATTTT
.	TRBV9	.	TRBJ2-6	CASSARGSGANVLTF	TGTGCCAGCAGCGCTAGGGGCTCTGGGGCCAACGTCCTGACTTTC
.	TRBV4-1	TRBD2	TRBJ2-1	CASSQDRRGGVDNEQFF	TGCGCCAGCAGCCAAGATCGGCGGGGGGGCGTGGACAATGAGCAGTTCTTC
.	TRBV5-1	TRBD2	TRBJ2-3	CASSKREDSTDTQYF	TGCGCCAGCAGTAAGCGGGAGGATAGCACAGATACGCAGTATTTT
.	TRBV2	.	TRBJ2-7	CASSEGAGTTYEQYF	TGTGCCAGCAGTGAAGGAGCGGGGACAACCTACGAGCAGTACTTC
.	TRBV9	.	TRBJ2-1	CASSVAQVDNEQFF	TGTGCCAGCAGCGTAGCACAGGTGGACAATGAGCAGTTCTTC
.	TRBV11-2	.	TRBJ1-2	CASRTGGSGYGYTF	TGTGCCAGCAGAACCGGTGGGTCCGGGTATGGCTACACCTTC
.	TRBV2	.	TRBJ1-2	CASTAAVYGYTF	TGTGCCAGCACGGCGGCCGTGTATGGCTACACCTTC
once	TRBV3-1/TRBV3-2	.	TRBJ1-6	CASSQYASAGNSPLHF	TGTGCCAGCAGCCAATACGCCAGTGCGGGTAATTCACCCCTCCACTTT
.	TRBV18	TRBD2	TRBJ2-1	CASSPPILAPRSYNEQFF	TGTGCCAGCTCACCGCCGATACTAGCGCCTCGCTCCTACAATGAGCAGTTCTTC
once	TRBV3-1/TRBV3-2	TRBD1	TRBJ1-3	CASSQDWTGAPSGNTIYF	TGTGCCAGCAGTCAAGATTGGACAGGGGCCCCCTCTGGAAACACCATATATTTT
.	TRBV15	.	TRBJ2-6	CATSRDIGVGSTSGANVLTF	TGTGCCACCAGCAGAGATATTGGTGTCGGGTCCACCTCTGGGGCCAACGTCCTGACTTTC
once	TRBV5-1	.	TRBJ2-7	CASSFPGDYEQYF	TGCGCCAGCAGCTTTCCAGGGGACTACGAGCAGTACTTC
once	TRBV5-4	TRBD1	TRBJ2-2	CASSNEGQGTGELFF	TGTGCCAGCAGCAATGAAGGACAGGGGACCGGGGAGCTGTTTTTT
few	TRBV5-1	TRBD1	TRBJ1-5	CASSLTGGDQPQHF	TGCGCCAGCAGTTTGACAGGGGGCGATCAGCCCCAGCATTTT
.	TRBV19	.	TRBJ2-3	CASSTASSSADTQYF	TGTGCCAGTAGTACTGCTAGTTCTTCTGCAGATACGCAGTATTTT
.	TRBV7-3	.	TRBJ1-1	CASSLSEGDTEAFF	TGTGCCAGCAGCTTAAGCGAGGGGGACACTGAAGCTTTCTTT
.	TRBV4-1	TRBD1	TRBJ1-5	CASSPSTGGNQPQHF	TGCGCCAGCAGCCCCTCGACAGGGGGCAATCAGCCCCAGCATTTT
.	TRBV10-3	.	TRBJ2-1	CAISAIGAVNEQFF	TGTGCCATCAGTGCGATCGGCGCGGTGAATGAGCAGTTCTTC
.	TRBV7-3	TRBD1	TRBJ2-5	CASSPGQGLQETQYF	TGTGCCAGCAGCCCCGGACAGGGCCTCCAAGAGACCCAGTACTTC
.	TRBV30	TRBD1	TRBJ1-1	CAWGTALNTEAFF	TGTGCCTGGGGGACAGCTTTAAACACTGAAGCTTTCTTT
.	TRBV27	TRBD1	TRBJ1-2	CASSPWTGEGYGYTF	TGTGCCAGCAGTCCCTGGACAGGGGAGGGCTATGGCTACACCTTC
.	TRBV5-4	.	TRBJ1-4	CASSTTSSGIEKLFF	TGTGCCAGCAGCACCACAAGTTCGGGAATAGAAAAACTGTTTTTT
.	TRBV2	TRBD1	TRBJ1-6	CASKGTGFAPLHF	TGTGCCAGCAAGGGGACAGGGTTTGCACCCCTCCACTTT
.	TRBV5-6	.	TRBJ1-2	CASSPAVIYGYTF	TGTGCCAGCAGCCCGGCGGTTATTTATGGCTACACCTTC
.	TRBV2	.	TRBJ1-3	CASSRDFRNTIYF	TGTGCCAGCAGTAGGGACTTTAGGAACACCATATATTTT
.	TRBV3-1/TRBV3-2	TRBD2	TRBJ2-1	CASSHSGTSGDYNEQFF	TGTGCCAGCAGCCACAGTGGGACTAGCGGGGATTACAATGAGCAGTTCTTC
few	TRBV27	TRBD2	TRBJ2-7	CASSWSGDGSYEQYF	TGTGCCAGCAGTTGGAGCGGGGACGGATCCTACGAGCAGTACTTC
.	TRBV7-3	TRBD2	TRBJ2-3	CASSPTSGASDTQYF	TGTGCCAGCAGCCCGACTAGCGGGGCCTCAGATACGCAGTATTTT
.	TRBV9	.	TRBJ1-4	CASSQTTGLKNEKLFF	TGTGCCAGCAGCCAAACAACAGGGCTGAAAAATGAAAAACTGTTTTTT
.	TRBV3-1/TRBV3-2	.	TRBJ1-3	CASSEVRVGRRPSGNTIYF	TGTGCCAGCAGCGAGGTGAGGGTTGGGCGAAGACCCTCTGGAAACACCATATATTTT
once	TRBV7-9	.	TRBJ1-1	CASGEPPNTEAFF	TGTGCCAGCGGAGAACCCCCGAACACTGAAGCTTTCTTT
once	TRBV4-1	TRBD1	TRBJ2-5	CASSPRGKETQYF	TGCGCCAGCAGCCCCAGGGGGAAAGAGACCCAGTACTTC
.	TRBV12-3/TRBV12-4	.	TRBJ1-4	CASSFLVSKLFF	TGTGCCAGCAGTTTCCTGGTTAGCAAACTGTTTTTT
.	TRBV27	TRBD2	TRBJ2-7	CASSGTSGYEQYF	TGTGCCAGCAGCGGGACTAGCGGTTACGAGCAGTACTTC
.	TRBV5-1	.	TRBJ1-5	CASSIRQVYSNQPQHF	TGCGCCAGCAGCATACGACAGGTTTATAGCAATCAGCCCCAGCATTTT
few	TRBV2	TRBD1	TRBJ1-1	CASSVDRSAEAFF	TGTGCCAGCAGTGTGGACAGGAGCGCTGAAGCTTTCTTT
.	TRBV10-3	.	TRBJ1-1	CAISEAAEGTEAFF	TGTGCCATCAGTGAGGCTGCGGAGGGGACTGAAGCTTTCTTT
.	TRBV9	TRBD1	TRBJ2-1	CASSVVDRGIGEQFF	TGTGCCAGCAGCGTAGTGGACAGGGGTATAGGTGAGCAGTTCTTC
.	TRBV24-1	.	TRBJ2-2	CATSPPGNTGELFF	TGTGCCACCAGTCCACCAGGGAACACCGGGGAGCTGTTTTTT
.	TRBV5-4	TRBD1	TRBJ1-4	CASSLVSGGNEKLFF	TGTGCCAGCAGCTTGGTATCAGGGGGCAATGAAAAACTGTTTTTT
.	TRBV11-3	.	TRBJ2-7	CASSSNNYEQYF	TGTGCCAGCAGCTCAAACAACTACGAGCAGTACTTC